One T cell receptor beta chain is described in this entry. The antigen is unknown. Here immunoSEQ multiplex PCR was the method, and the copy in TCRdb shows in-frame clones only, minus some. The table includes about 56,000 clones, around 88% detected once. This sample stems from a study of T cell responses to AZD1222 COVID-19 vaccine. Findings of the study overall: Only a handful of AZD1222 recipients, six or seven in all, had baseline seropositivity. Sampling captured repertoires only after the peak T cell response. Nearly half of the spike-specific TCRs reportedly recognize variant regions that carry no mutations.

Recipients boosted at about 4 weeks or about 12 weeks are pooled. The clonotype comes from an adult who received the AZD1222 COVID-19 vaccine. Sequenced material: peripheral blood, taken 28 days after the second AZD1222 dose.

CDR3 in DNA: TGTGCCAGCAGTCCCTCATCGGGGGCGGGGGGGACAGATACGCAGTATTTT. Its protein product is CASSPSSGAGGTDTQYF. The genes are TRBV2 and TRBJ2-3, with 9 bases lining up with TRBD2. With V trimmed by 5 bases and J by 3 bases, 12 bases remained unmatched. This CDR3 spans 17 amino acids. The germline V gene has CDR1 SNHLY and CDR2 FYNNEI.